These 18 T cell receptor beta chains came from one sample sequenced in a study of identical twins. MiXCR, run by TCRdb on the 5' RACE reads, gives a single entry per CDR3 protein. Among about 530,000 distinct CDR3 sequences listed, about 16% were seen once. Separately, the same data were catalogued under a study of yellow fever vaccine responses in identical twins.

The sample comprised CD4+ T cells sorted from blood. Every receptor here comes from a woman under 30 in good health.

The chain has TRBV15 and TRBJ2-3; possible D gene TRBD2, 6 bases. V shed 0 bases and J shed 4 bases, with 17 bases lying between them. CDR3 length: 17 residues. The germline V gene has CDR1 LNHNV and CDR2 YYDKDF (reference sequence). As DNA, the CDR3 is TGTGCCACCAGCAGAGATCGGTCTAGCGAGGGACCAGATACGCAGTATTTT. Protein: CATSRDRSSEGPDTQYF.

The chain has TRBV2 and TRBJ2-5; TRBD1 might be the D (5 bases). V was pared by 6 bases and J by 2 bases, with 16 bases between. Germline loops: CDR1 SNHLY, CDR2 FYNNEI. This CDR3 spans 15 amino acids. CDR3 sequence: CASSGAGIRQETQYF. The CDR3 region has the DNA TGTGCCAGCAGCGGAGCAGGGATAAGACAAGAGACCCAGTACTTC.

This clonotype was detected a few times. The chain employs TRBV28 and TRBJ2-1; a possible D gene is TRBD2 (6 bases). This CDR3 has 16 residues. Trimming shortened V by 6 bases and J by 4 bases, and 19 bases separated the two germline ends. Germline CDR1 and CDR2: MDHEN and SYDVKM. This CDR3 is CASSILEGGAYNEQFF. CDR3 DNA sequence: TGTGCCAGCAGCATCTTGGAGGGAGGCGCGTACAATGAGCAGTTCTTC.

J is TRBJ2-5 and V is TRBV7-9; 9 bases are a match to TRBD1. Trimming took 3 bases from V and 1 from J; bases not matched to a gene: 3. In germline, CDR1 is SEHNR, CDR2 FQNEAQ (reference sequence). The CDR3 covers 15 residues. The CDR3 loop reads CASSLGDRAQETQYF. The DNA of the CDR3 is TGTGCCAGCAGCTTGGGGGACAGGGCCCAAGAGACCCAGTACTTC.

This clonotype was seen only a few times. The CDR3 is CASALDAGSYNEQFF. The CDR3 DNA sequence: TGTGCCAGCGCCCTAGACGCGGGGAGCTACAATGAGCAGTTCTTC. This chain connects TRBV6-1 to TRBJ2-1; D possibly corresponds to TRBD2 (6 bases). CDR3 length: 15 residues. Germline loops: CDR1 MNHNS, CDR2 SASEGT. Trimming removed 8 bases from V and 3 bases from J, with 17 bases in between.

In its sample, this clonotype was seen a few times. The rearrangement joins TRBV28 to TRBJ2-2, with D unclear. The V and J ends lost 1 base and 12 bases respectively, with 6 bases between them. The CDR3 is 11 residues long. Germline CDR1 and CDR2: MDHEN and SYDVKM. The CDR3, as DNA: TGTGCCAGCAGTTTATTACAAAAGCTGTTTTTT. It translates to CASSLLQKLFF.

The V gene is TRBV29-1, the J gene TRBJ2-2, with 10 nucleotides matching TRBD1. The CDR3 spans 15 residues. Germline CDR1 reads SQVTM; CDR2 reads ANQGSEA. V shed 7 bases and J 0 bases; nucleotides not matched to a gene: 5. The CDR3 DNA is TGCAGCGCCGGGACAGGGGTAACGAACACCGGGGAGCTGTTTTTT. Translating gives CSAGTGVTNTGELFF.

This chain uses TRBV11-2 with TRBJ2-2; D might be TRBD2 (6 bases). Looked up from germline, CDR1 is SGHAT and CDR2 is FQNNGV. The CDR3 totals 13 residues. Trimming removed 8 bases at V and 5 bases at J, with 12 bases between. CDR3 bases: TGTGCCAGCGGTAGCGGAGTAACCGGGGAGCTGTTTTTT. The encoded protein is CASGSGVTGELFF.

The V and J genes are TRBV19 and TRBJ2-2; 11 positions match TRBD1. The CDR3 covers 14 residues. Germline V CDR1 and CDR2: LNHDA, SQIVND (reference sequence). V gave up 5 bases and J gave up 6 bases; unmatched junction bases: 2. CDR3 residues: CASSGTGGPGELFF. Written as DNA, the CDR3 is TGTGCCAGTAGTGGGACAGGGGGGCCCGGGGAGCTGTTTTTT.

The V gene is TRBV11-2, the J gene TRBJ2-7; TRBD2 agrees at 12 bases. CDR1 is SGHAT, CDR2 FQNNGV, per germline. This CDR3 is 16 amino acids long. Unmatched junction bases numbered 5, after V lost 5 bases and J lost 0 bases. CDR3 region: CASSPLAGGSSYEQYV. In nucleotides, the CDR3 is TGTGCCAGCAGCCCCCTAGCGGGGGGGAGCTCCTACGAGCAGTACGTC.

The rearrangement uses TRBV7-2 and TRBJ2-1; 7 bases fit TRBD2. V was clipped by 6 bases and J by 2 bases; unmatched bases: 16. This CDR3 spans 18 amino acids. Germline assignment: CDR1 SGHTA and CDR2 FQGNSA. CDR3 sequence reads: CASSFALSRGTTYNEQFF. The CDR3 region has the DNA TGTGCCAGCAGTTTTGCTTTATCGCGGGGGACCACCTACAATGAGCAGTTCTTC.

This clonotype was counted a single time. CDR3 protein: CASSQVQGASYNEQFF. DNA of the CDR3: TGTGCCAGCAGCCAAGTTCAGGGGGCATCCTACAATGAGCAGTTCTTC. This chain joins TRBV14 and TRBJ2-1; 8 nucleotides match TRBD1. The CDR3 sequence is 16 residues long. The germline CDR1 and CDR2 sequences are SGHDN and FVKESK. The V gene end was trimmed by 1 base and the J gene end by 1 base; junction bases not matched to a gene: 3.

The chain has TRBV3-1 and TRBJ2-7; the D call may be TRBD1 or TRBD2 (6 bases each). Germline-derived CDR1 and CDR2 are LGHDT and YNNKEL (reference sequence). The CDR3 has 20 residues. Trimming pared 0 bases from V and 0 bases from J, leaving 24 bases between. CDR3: CASSQEPRSEGGQGSYEQYV. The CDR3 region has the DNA TGTGCCAGCAGCCAAGAGCCAAGATCGGAGGGGGGCCAGGGCTCCTACGAGCAGTACGTC.

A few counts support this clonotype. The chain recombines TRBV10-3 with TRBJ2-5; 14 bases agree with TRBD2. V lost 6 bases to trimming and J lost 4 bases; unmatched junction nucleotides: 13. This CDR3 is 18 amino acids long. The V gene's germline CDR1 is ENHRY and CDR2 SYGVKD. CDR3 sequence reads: CAISQTSGGAKTLETQYF. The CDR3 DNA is TGTGCCATCAGCCAGACTAGCGGGGGGGCCAAGACGTTAGAGACCCAGTACTTC.

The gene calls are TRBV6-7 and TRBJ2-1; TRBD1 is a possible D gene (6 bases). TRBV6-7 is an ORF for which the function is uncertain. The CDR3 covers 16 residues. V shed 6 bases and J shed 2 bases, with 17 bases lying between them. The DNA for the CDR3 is TGTGCCAGCAGAAAATTCCGGGACAAGGCCTACAATGAGCAGTTCTTC. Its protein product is CASRKFRDKAYNEQFF.

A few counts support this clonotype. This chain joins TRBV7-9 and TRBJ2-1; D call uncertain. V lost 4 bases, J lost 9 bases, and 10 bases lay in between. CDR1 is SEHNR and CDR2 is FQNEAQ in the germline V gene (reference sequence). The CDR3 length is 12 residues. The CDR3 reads CASSSWLVEQFF. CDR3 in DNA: TGTGCCAGCAGCTCGTGGTTGGTTGAGCAGTTCTTC.

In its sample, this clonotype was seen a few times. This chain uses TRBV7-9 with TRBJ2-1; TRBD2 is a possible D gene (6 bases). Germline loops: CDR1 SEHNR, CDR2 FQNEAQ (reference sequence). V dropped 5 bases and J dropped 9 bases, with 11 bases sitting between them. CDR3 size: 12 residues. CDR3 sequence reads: CASSEIGGEQFF. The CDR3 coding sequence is TGTGCCAGCAGCGAGATCGGGGGTGAGCAGTTCTTC.

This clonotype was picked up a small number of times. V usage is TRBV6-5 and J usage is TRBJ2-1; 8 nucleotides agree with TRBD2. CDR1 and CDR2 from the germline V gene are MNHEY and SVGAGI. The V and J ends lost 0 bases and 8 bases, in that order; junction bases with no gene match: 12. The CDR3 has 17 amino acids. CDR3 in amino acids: CASSYSPGVAGQDEQFF. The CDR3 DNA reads TGTGCCAGCAGTTACTCCCCAGGGGTAGCGGGACAAGATGAGCAGTTCTTC.